The rows below give T cell receptor beta chains drawn from one sample of a study of T cell responses to AZD1222 COVID-19 vaccine. Profiled with immunoSEQ multiplex PCR; TCRdb holds only in-frame clones, not every one. This sample carries about 160,000 clones, roughly 90% of them seen once, and the ten largest clones take 4% to 5.5%. The material was peripheral blood, obtained 28 days after the second AZD1222 dose. The origin of the receptors is an adult who received the AZD1222 COVID-19 vaccine. Both conserved end residues are part of each CDR3. A D gene is named only where the DNA matches it firmly. The listing skips clone size in some rows; elsewhere it reads once, few, many or a size class.

TRBJ1-1 - - TRBV12-3/TRBV12-4 CASSFTPGTEAFF TGTGCCAGCAGTTTTACCCCGGGCACTGAAGCTTTCTTT
TRBJ1-1 - - TRBV30 CAWSVDSPGTTEAFF TGTGCCTGGAGTGTAGACAGCCCCGGGACCACTGAAGCTTTCTTT
TRBJ1-2 - - TRBV3-1/TRBV3-2 CASSQRETGGGYTF TGTGCCAGCAGCCAGAGAGAGACGGGTGGGGGCTACACCTTC
TRBJ1-3 once - TRBV7-8 CASSSDRISGNTIYF TGTGCCAGCAGCTCGGACCGTATCTCTGGAAACACCATATATTTT
TRBJ1-2 - - TRBV18 CASSPGSRAYGYTF TGTGCCAGCTCACCAGGGTCCAGGGCCTATGGCTACACCTTC
TRBJ2-7 once - TRBV12-3/TRBV12-4 CASSSNSLQQYF TGTGCCAGCAGTTCGAACAGTCTTCAGCAGTACTTC
TRBJ2-2 - TRBD1 TRBV28 CASSRGTANTGELFF TGTGCCAGCAGCCGAGGGACAGCGAACACCGGGGAGCTGTTTTTT
TRBJ1-2 - - TRBV10-3 CAISESGYSYTF TGTGCCATCAGTGAGAGCGGGTACTCTTACACCTTC
TRBJ1-2 - - TRBV6-5 CASRQGSSYTF TGTGCCAGCAGACAAGGATCGTCCTACACCTTC
TRBJ2-3 - - TRBV15 CATSRGGTDTQYF TGTGCCACCAGCAGAGGGGGGACAGATACGCAGTATTTT
TRBJ1-6 - - TRBV2 CASSEQGSHSPLHF TGTGCCAGCAGTGAACAGGGTTCGCATTCACCCCTCCACTTT
TRBJ1-1 - TRBD1 TRBV7-2 CASSFDRVRTEAFF TGTGCCAGCAGCTTCGACAGGGTTAGGACTGAAGCTTTCTTT
TRBJ2-3 - - TRBV6-2/TRBV6-3 CASSYGAADTQYF TGTGCCAGCAGTTATGGTGCGGCCGATACGCAGTATTTT
TRBJ2-5 - TRBD2 TRBV20-1 CSARGGETQYF TGCAGTGCCCGGGGGGGTGAGACCCAGTACTTC
TRBJ1-1 - TRBD1 TRBV6-5 CASRKNRGSTEAFF TGTGCCAGCAGAAAAAACAGGGGGAGCACTGAAGCTTTCTTT
TRBJ1-1 - - TRBV27 CASSSNSRTEAFF TGTGCCAGCAGTTCCAACAGTCGCACTGAAGCTTTCTTT
TRBJ2-2 - TRBD1 TRBV19 CASSVGGAGTGELFF TGTGCCAGTAGTGTAGGGGGCGCGGGCACCGGGGAGCTGTTTTTT
TRBJ1-1 - TRBD1 TRBV5-1 CASSAGTGGLGEAFF TGCGCCAGCAGCGCCGGGACAGGGGGCCTGGGTGAAGCTTTCTTT
TRBJ1-1 - - TRBV5-1 CASSPSRGSEAFF TGCGCCAGCAGCCCCTCGAGGGGGTCCGAAGCTTTCTTT
TRBJ1-2 - TRBD1 TRBV5-1 CASSLSQGEGYTF TGCGCCAGCAGCTTGTCCCAGGGGGAGGGCTACACCTTC
TRBJ1-3 - TRBD1 TRBV11-3 CASSSGQGTGNTIYF TGTGCCAGCAGCTCCGGACAGGGAACTGGAAACACCATATATTTT
TRBJ2-1 once - TRBV5-4 CAPSSGPRDNEQFF TGTGCCCCCAGCAGTGGACCTAGGGACAATGAGCAGTTCTTC
TRBJ1-4 once - TRBV5-1 CASSLGRNVRATNEKLFF TGCGCCAGCAGCTTGGGCCGTAATGTCAGAGCAACTAATGAAAAACTGTTTTTT
TRBJ1-4 - - TRBV25-1 CASVDRTGNEKLFF TGTGCCAGCGTCGACAGGACGGGGAATGAAAAACTGTTTTTT
TRBJ1-2 - TRBD1 TRBV15 CATSRDDRATGYTF TGTGCCACCAGCAGAGATGACAGGGCCACCGGCTACACCTTC
TRBJ2-7 - TRBD1 TRBV7-3 CASSRTGTVADEQYF TGTGCCAGCAGTCGCACCGGGACAGTCGCCGACGAGCAGTACTTC
TRBJ1-2 - - TRBV12-3/TRBV12-4 CASTLVPKEGYTF TGTGCCAGCACCTTGGTCCCAAAGGAGGGCTACACCTTC
TRBJ2-5 few TRBD2 TRBV4-2 CASSQEVAGGGETQYF TGTGCCAGCAGCCAAGAGGTAGCGGGGGGAGGAGAGACCCAGTACTTC
TRBJ1-6 few TRBD1 TRBV6-5 CASSLQGNSPLHF TGTGCCAGCAGTCTACAGGGGAATTCACCCCTCCACTTT
TRBJ2-7 - - TRBV6-1 CASSEGVWSSYEQYF TGTGCCAGCAGTGAAGGGGTTTGGAGCTCCTACGAGCAGTACTTC
TRBJ1-1 - - TRBV9 CASSVVGVGFTEAFF TGTGCCAGCAGCGTAGTAGGGGTGGGCTTCACTGAAGCTTTCTTT
TRBJ2-7 - - TRBV4-1 CASSQEKSGYDEQYF TGCGCCAGCAGCCAAGAAAAATCAGGATACGACGAGCAGTACTTC
TRBJ2-1 - - TRBV6-5 CASSPQYNEQFF TGTGCCAGCAGCCCCCAATACAATGAGCAGTTCTTC
TRBJ1-2 few - TRBV6-5 CATRWGRSGDTF TGTGCCACCAGATGGGGGCGATCGGGGGACACCTTC
TRBJ2-2 once - TRBV19 CATQHGELFF TGTGCCACCCAACACGGGGAGCTGTTTTTT
TRBJ2-2 - - TRBV7-3 CASSLRPTPTGELFF TGTGCCAGCAGCTTAAGACCCACTCCCACCGGGGAGCTGTTTTTT
TRBJ2-5 - TRBD2 TRBV6-5 CASSRLAGRETQYF TGTGCCAGCAGTAGACTAGCGGGACGTGAGACCCAGTACTTC
TRBJ1-5 - - TRBV4-1 CASTAEGRGDQPQHF TGCGCCAGCACCGCAGAGGGGCGCGGGGATCAGCCCCAGCATTTT
TRBJ2-5 - TRBD2 TRBV3-1/TRBV3-2 CASSQGGGPGETQYF TGTGCCAGCAGCCAAGGCGGGGGGCCAGGAGAGACCCAGTACTTC